This T cell receptor (beta chain) was sequenced in a study of cytomegalovirus exposure and HLA in healthy donors. Study-wide points: Rarity characterized most TCR sequences, yet some public TCRs appeared in many donors. TCR beta chains associated with HLA were, in a later analysis, more clonally expanded than equally common others. It was reportedly the case that the classifier diagnosed cytomegalovirus status with high specificity and sensitivity. It emerged from a later analysis that several of the most significant clusters appeared to be linked to common viral pathogens.

A note on this clone: Its antigen is unidentified.

The PCR made use of 60 Vbeta and 13 Jbeta primers. Clones were read by immunoSEQ multiplex PCR, and TCRdb kept only the in-frame ones, dropping some. The table includes some 97,000 clones, more than 75% detected once. The V segment lost 4 bases and the J segment 11 bases; nucleotides outside the gene matches: 7. The CDR3 sequence is 13 residues long. Germline assignment: CDR1 SGHTA and CDR2 FQGTGA. The source is a woman aged 45-60 years in good health and CMV-seropositive. The rearrangement links TRBV7-3 to TRBJ1-1, with TRBD1 identical over 10 bases. Sequenced: PBMCs. The CDR3 DNA sequence: TGTGCCAGCAGCTACGACAGGGGGCGCGGGGCTTTCTTT. It is translated as CASSYDRGRGAFF.